This TCR beta chain came from a study of blood T cell repertoires in COVID-19. At the level of the study: T cells, B-cell-depleted T cells, or PBMCs supplied cDNA or gDNA.

The method was immunoSEQ multiplex PCR; TCRdb's version includes in-frame clones alone and lacks a portion of them. The table lists fewer than 85,000 clones, about four fifths of them singletons. With V trimmed by 0 bases and J by 3 bases, 9 bases remained unmatched. Per the germline V gene, CDR1 is MNHEY and CDR2 is SMNVEV (reference sequence). This CDR3 contains 18 residues. The clonotype was recovered from an elderly woman with active or convalescent COVID-19. The sequenced material came from peripheral blood. V gene TRBV27 combines with J gene TRBJ2-1; 9 bases are shared with TRBD1. CDR3 region: CASSLSLSRDRDYNEQFF. The CDR3 DNA sequence: TGTGCCAGCAGTTTATCCCTTTCTAGGGACAGGGACTACAATGAGCAGTTCTTC.